This T cell receptor (beta chain) is drawn from a study of blood T cell repertoires in COVID-19. Study context: The study drew acute and convalescent COVID-19 samples from the United States, Italy and Spain.

Individuals drawn from 20 to 30 US areas were about 18 to 100 years old. The V gene lost 4 bases and the J gene lost 4 bases, with 6 bases spanning the gap. Germline V gene lookup returns CDR1 SGDLS and CDR2 YYNGEE. The CDR3 consists of 13 residues. Original analysis: Counts of nucleated cells, estimated from reference gene primer amplification, were obtained. The protocol was immunoSEQ multiplex PCR, while the TCRdb copy is restricted to in-frame clones and leaves out a portion. V and J calls and clone size are copied from that table; D and trimming were computed from the DNA. The table shows approximately 200,000 clones, with roughly 87% occurring only once.

The chain is built from TRBV9 and TRBJ1-6; no definite D call. Sequencing was done on a sample of PBMCs or T cells enriched from blood (not recorded which). The clonotype originates from a man aged 25 to 40 who had recovered from COVID-19. CDR3 sequence: CASSFQYNSPLHF. CDR3 DNA: TGTGCCAGCAGCTTTCAATATAATTCACCCCTCCACTTT.